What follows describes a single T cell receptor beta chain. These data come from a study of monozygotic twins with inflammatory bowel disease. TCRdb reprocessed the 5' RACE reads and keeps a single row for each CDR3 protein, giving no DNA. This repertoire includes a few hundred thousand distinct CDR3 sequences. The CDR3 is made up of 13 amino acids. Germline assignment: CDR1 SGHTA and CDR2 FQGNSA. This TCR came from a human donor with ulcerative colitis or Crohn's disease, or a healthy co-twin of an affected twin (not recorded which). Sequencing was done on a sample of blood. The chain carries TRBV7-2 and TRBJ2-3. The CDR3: CASSRTRADTQYF.